These 9 T cell receptor beta chains were all obtained from the same sample, sequenced in a study of response to subunit inactivated influenza vaccine. A single record per CDR3 protein comes from TCRdb applying MiXCR to the RT-PCR reads. The sample consists of about 500,000 distinct CDR3 sequences, approximately 15% of them appearing once. Material: CD4+ T cells sorted from PBMCs, obtained approximately 25 months after vaccination. These receptors all stem from a man aged 50-75 years who received an inactivated influenza vaccine.

The sample holds a few counts of this clonotype. The CDR3: CATGDQETQYF. The CDR3 DNA reads as TGTGCCACGGGGGACCAAGAGACCCAGTACTTC. This rearrangement joins TRBV24-1 to TRBJ2-5; the D gene could be TRBD1 or TRBD2 (5 bases each). The CDR3 covers 11 residues. Germline CDR1 and CDR2: KGHDR and SFDVKD. Trimming cost V 10 bases and J 0 bases, with 5 bases left between them.

The chain uses TRBV2 and TRBJ2-1; the match to TRBD1 covers 8 bases. V gave up 5 bases and J gave up 2 bases; unmatched junction bases: 5. There are 15 residues in the CDR3. Germline CDR1 SNHLY, CDR2 FYNNEI. The CDR3: CASSTGGRAYNEQFF. The DNA for the CDR3 is TGTGCCAGCAGTACAGGGGGACGGGCCTACAATGAGCAGTTCTTC. The whole variable domain, filled in from reference TRBV2 and TRBJ2-1, reads EPEVTQTPSHQVTQMGQEVILRCVPISNHLYFYWYRQILGQKVEFLVSFYNNEISEKSEIFDDQFSVERPDGSNFTLKIRSTKLEDSAMYFCASSTGGRAYNEQFFGPGTRLTVL.

This clonotype was counted a few times. The rearrangement uses TRBV2 and TRBJ2-5, with a tentative D call TRBD1 (5 bases). This CDR3 comprises 15 residues. The germline gives CDR1 SNHLY, CDR2 FYNNEI. Trimming cost V 6 bases and J 5 bases, with 19 bases left between them. CDR3 region: CASRLGSRVEETQYF. CDR3 DNA sequence: TGTGCCAGCAGGCTCGGTTCCAGGGTGGAGGAGACCCAGTACTTC.

This clonotype occurred a few times. This sequence joins TRBV19 and TRBJ1-3; D uncertain. Deletions cut 3 bases from V and 0 bases from J, with 9 bases between. This CDR3 region has 15 residues. Germline lookup yields CDR1 LNHDA and CDR2 SQIVND (reference sequence). DNA of the CDR3: TGTGCCAGTAGTATTACATCTACCTCTGGAAACACCATATATTTT. Protein sequence: CASSITSTSGNTIYF. The whole variable domain, remainder taken from reference TRBV19 and TRBJ1-3, is DGGITQSPKYLFRKEGQNVTLSCEQNLNHDAMYWYRQDPGQGLRLIYYSQIVNDFQKGDIAEGYSVSREKKESFPLTVTSAQKNPTAFYLCASSITSTSGNTIYFGEGSWLTVV.

The rearrangement uses TRBV7-2 and TRBJ2-3; TRBD1 might be the D (6 bases). The length of the CDR3 is 13 residues. Trimming took 5 bases from V and 3 from J, leaving 9 bases between them. Germline CDR1 SGHTA, CDR2 FQGNSA. The CDR3 nucleotides read TGTGCCAGCAGCAAACAGGGTACAGATACGCAGTATTTT. Its translation: CASSKQGTDTQYF.

This clonotype was detected a few times. The V and J genes are TRBV2 and TRBJ1-1; D gene uncertain. The germline gives CDR1 SNHLY, CDR2 FYNNEI. V lost 6 bases and J 1 base, leaving 9 bases between the germline ends. The length of the CDR3 is 13 residues. In DNA form, the CDR3 reads TGTGCCAGCAGGAGGGAAAGGAACACTGAAGCTTTCTTT. This translates into CASRRERNTEAFF.

V usage is TRBV20-1 and J usage is TRBJ2-3; no clear D. The CDR3 contains 11 residues. The V gene's germline CDR1 is DFQATT and CDR2 SNEGSKA (reference sequence). The germline V and J ends were trimmed by 4 bases and 2 bases, with 4 bases remaining between them. The CDR3 nucleotides are TGCAGTGCTATGCACACAGATACGCAGTATTTT. This gives the protein CSAMHTDTQYF.

This clonotype was seen more than once but under ten times. The V and J genes are TRBV5-1 and TRBJ1-1; 9 nucleotides agree with TRBD1. Looked up from germline, CDR1 is SGHRS and CDR2 is YFSETQ. The CDR3 loop spans 15 amino acids. V lost 1 base to trimming and J lost 4 bases; unmatched junction nucleotides: 5. CDR3 region: CASSLWGQGSTEAFF. CDR3 in DNA: TGCGCCAGCAGCTTGTGGGGACAGGGCAGCACTGAAGCTTTCTTT. The full variable domain, with the rest looked up from reference TRBV5-1 and TRBJ1-1, is KAGVTQTPRYLIKTRGQQVTLSCSPISGHRSVSWYQQTPGQGLQFLFEYFSETQRNKGNFPGRFSGRQFSNSRSEMNVSTLELGDSALYLCASSLWGQGSTEAFFGQGTRLTVV.

The CDR3 protein is CASSFRGYNEKLFF. The CDR3 DNA reads as TGTGCCAGCAGCTTCAGGGGTTACAATGAAAAACTGTTTTTT. V is TRBV12-3 or TRBV12-4 and J is TRBJ1-4, with D possibly TRBD1 on 6 matching bases. V dropped 6 bases and J dropped 5 bases, with 13 bases sitting between them. The CDR3 length is 14 residues.